This TCR beta chain was profiled in a study of control samples from healthy donors and cancer patients. TCRdb's copy holds only in-frame clones and misses some; the assay was immunoSEQ multiplex PCR. The sample holds about 94,000 clones, just over 90% seen once. This clone is categorized as medium-sized. Germline values: CDR1 MNHEY, CDR2 SMNVEV (reference sequence). CDR3 length: 19 residues. Trimming at V came to 5 bases and at J to 1 base, leaving 9 bases not matched to a gene. The source is a woman between 18 and 29 years old in good health. Material for sequencing was blood. V is TRBV27 and J is TRBJ2-3; 16 bases are a match to TRBD2. The CDR3 reads CASSALGLAGGRGTDTQYF. In nucleotides, the CDR3 is TGTGCCAGCAGTGCCCTGGGACTAGCGGGGGGGCGGGGCACAGATACGCAGTATTTT.